This paragraph covers one T cell receptor (beta chain) sequence. Its antigen is not identified. This CDR3 is 14 amino acids long. V gave up 0 bases and J gave up 6 bases, with 8 bases separating them. Per germline, CDR1 KGHSH and CDR2 LQKENI. This entry comes from a study of cytomegalovirus exposure and HLA in healthy donors. Background on the study: Of over 300 genotyped donors, about 81% clustered with self-reported Caucasian donors.

Notes on the study in general: Both high specificity and high sensitivity reportedly marked the classifier's diagnosis of cytomegalovirus status. Most subjects had HLA-A and HLA-B alleles reportedly predicted accurately by TCR beta sequences. CMV serostatus stood as the only immune exposure information on hand.

This PCR relied on a set of 60 Vbeta primers and 13 Jbeta primers. Profiled with immunoSEQ multiplex PCR; TCRdb holds only in-frame clones, not every one. The profile shows 140,000 or so clones, around two thirds of them singletons. This TCR was sampled from a man younger than 35 in good health and CMV-seropositive. Input material: PBMCs. V usage is TRBV18 and J usage is TRBJ2-2; D ambiguous. The chain's CDR3 is CASSPPGLAGELFF. The CDR3 DNA reads as TGTGCCAGCTCACCACCAGGCCTAGCCGGGGAGCTGTTTTTT.